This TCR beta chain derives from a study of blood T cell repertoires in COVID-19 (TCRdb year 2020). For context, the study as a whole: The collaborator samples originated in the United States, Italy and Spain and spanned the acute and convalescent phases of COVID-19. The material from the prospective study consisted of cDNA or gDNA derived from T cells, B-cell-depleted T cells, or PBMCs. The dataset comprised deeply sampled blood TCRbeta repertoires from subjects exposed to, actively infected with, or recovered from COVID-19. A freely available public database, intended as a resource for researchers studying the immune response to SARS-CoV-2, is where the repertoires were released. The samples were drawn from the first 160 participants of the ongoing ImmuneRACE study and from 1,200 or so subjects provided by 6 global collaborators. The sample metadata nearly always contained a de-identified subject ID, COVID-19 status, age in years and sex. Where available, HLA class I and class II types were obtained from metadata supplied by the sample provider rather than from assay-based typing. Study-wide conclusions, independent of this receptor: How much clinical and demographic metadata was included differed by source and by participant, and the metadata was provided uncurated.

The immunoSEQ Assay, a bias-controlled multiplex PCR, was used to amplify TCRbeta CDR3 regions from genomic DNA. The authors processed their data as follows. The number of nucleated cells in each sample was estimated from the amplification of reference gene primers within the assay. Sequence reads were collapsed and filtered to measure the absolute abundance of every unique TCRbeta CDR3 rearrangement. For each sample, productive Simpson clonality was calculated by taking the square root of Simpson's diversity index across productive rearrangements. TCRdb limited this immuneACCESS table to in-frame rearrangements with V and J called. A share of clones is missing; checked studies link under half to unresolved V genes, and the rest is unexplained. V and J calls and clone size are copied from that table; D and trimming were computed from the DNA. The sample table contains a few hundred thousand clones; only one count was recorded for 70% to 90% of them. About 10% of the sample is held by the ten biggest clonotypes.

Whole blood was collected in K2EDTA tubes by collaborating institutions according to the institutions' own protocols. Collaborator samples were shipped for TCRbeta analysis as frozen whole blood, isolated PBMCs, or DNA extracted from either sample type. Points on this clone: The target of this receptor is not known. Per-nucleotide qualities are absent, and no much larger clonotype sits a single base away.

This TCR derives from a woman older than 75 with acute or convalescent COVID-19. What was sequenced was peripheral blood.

The CDR3 reads as follows: CASSLVTGNYNEQFF. The sequenced DNA is TGTGCCAGCAGCTTAGTTACGGGAAACTACAATGAGCAGTTCTTC. The rearranged segments are TRBV7-2 and TRBJ2-1; matching of 5 bases hints at TRBD2 as the D gene. The germline V gene yields SGHTA for CDR1 and FQGNSA for CDR2. V drops 1 base and J drops 3 bases, leaving 10 bases in between. The CDR3, cysteine through phenylalanine, is 15 amino acids long. CDR3 DNA is the only sequence kept; it has 45 bases, read in frame from the first base.